What follows are 18 T cell receptor beta chains derived from one specimen sequenced in a study of OX40 agonist ivuxolimab in advanced cancers. Method: immunoSEQ multiplex PCR; TCRdb's copy keeps in-frame clones and lacks some. The table has some 43,000 clones, about 87% seen once; the top ten hold 9% to 12%. The sequenced sample was CD4+ or CD8+ T cells sorted from blood, obtained in a trial of the OX40 agonist ivuxolimab. The source is an adult with an advanced solid tumor such as melanoma, head and neck, liver or kidney cancer.

The chain employs TRBV9 and TRBJ2-2; 7 bases fit TRBD1. The CDR3 sequence is 15 residues long. With 0 bases clipped from V and 7 bases from J, the junction kept 6 bases outside the gene matches. Germline CDR1 and CDR2: SGDLS and YYNGEE. The CDR3 coding sequence is TGTGCCAGCAGCGTAGAAGACAGGGTGAACGGGGAGCTGTTTTTT. Amino acids: CASSVEDRVNGELFF. The variable domain in full, with the rest retrieved from reference TRBV9 and TRBJ2-2, is DSGVTQTPKHLITATGQRVTLRCSPRSGDLSVYWYQQSLDQGLQFLIQYYNGEERAKGNILERFSAQQFPDLHSELNLSSLELGDSALYFCASSVEDRVNGELFFGEGSRLTVL.

The count of this clone is one. The rearrangement uses TRBV27 and TRBJ2-3; 10 bases are shared with TRBD2. The V and J ends lost 6 bases and 0 bases, in that order; junction bases with no gene match: 6. The CDR3 spans 16 residues. Germline loops: CDR1 MNHEY, CDR2 SMNVEV (reference sequence). The CDR3 region is CASSPTTSGSTDTQYF. In nucleotides, the CDR3 is TGTGCCAGCAGCCCCACGACTAGCGGGAGCACAGATACGCAGTATTTT.

V and J are TRBV15 and TRBJ1-2, with no clear D. With 1 base removed from V and 3 bases from J, the gap between germline ends came to 12 bases. Per germline, CDR1 LNHNV and CDR2 YYDKDF (reference sequence). The length of the CDR3 is 15 residues. The CDR3, as DNA: TGTGCCACCAGCAGAGGGCTGAGTTTGGACTATGGCTACACCTTC. Protein sequence: CATSRGLSLDYGYTF.

J is TRBJ2-5 and V is TRBV5-8, with 10 bases aligning to TRBD2. The germline V gene has CDR1 SGHTS and CDR2 YDEGEE. V shed 1 base and J 4 bases; nucleotides not matched to a gene: 4. CDR3 length: 15 amino acids. CDR3 residues: CASSLSGRGGETQYF. The CDR3 DNA reads as TGTGCCAGCAGCTTGAGCGGGAGGGGTGGAGAGACCCAGTACTTC.

The chain employs TRBV6-6 and TRBJ2-1, with D perhaps TRBD1 (6 bases). There are 13 residues in the CDR3. V was trimmed by 7 bases and J by 5 bases, leaving 12 bases between them. CDR1 MNHNY and CDR2 SVGAGI come from the germline V gene (reference sequence). The CDR3 DNA is TGTGCCAGCAATCAGGGGTCCCACAATGAGCAGTTCTTC. This sequence encodes CASNQGSHNEQFF.

The chain uses TRBV6-5 and TRBJ2-2, with no clear D. CDR1 is MNHEY and CDR2 is SVGAGI in the germline V gene. Between the trimmed V and J ends, which lost 4 bases and 3 bases, there was a span of 9 bases. The CDR3 runs to 14 residues. CDR3 nucleotide sequence: TGTGCCAGCAGTTTCGGCGCGTACACCGGGGAGCTGTTTTTT. Translating gives CASSFGAYTGELFF.

Here the CDR3 DNA reads TGTGCCAGTAGTCCCGGGACAGGGTCGGACGGGGAGCTGTTTTTT. Its protein product is CASSPGTGSDGELFF. The chain joins TRBV19 to TRBJ2-2; 9 bases map to TRBD1. V was pared by 5 bases and J by 7 bases, with 8 bases of the junction left unmatched. Germline V gives CDR1 LNHDA, CDR2 SQIVND (reference sequence). CDR3 length equals 15 residues. Full variable domain (missing parts from reference TRBV19 and TRBJ2-2): DGGITQSPKYLFRKEGQNVTLSCEQNLNHDAMYWYRQDPGQGLRLIYYSQIVNDFQKGDIAEGYSVSREKKESFPLTVTSAQKNPTAFYLCASSPGTGSDGELFFGEGSRLTVL.

The chain recombines TRBV7-6 with TRBJ1-1; D is unclear. V was trimmed by 4 bases and J by 3 bases, leaving 15 bases between them. This CDR3 contains 15 residues. Germline V gives CDR1 SGHVS, CDR2 FNYEAQ. CDR3 region: CASSSIHLGDTEAFF. As DNA, the CDR3 is TGTGCCAGCAGCTCCATACACCTGGGAGACACTGAAGCTTTCTTT.

With respect to this clone: Additional DNA sequences in this sample encode the identical CDR3. As DNA, the CDR3 is TGTGCCAGCAGCGTAGGGGGTATTTCCTACGAGCAGTACTTC. This sequence encodes CASSVGGISYEQYF. The gene calls are TRBV9 and TRBJ2-7; D gene ambiguous. The CDR3 extends over 14 amino acids. Trimming removed 0 bases at V and 1 base at J, with 8 bases between. The germline CDR1 and CDR2 sequences are SGDLS and YYNGEE.

The rearrangement joins TRBV27 to TRBJ1-5; 8 bases align to TRBD1. Germline V gene sequence: CDR1 MNHEY, CDR2 SMNVEV (reference sequence). Unmatched junction bases numbered 21, after V lost 2 bases and J lost 3 bases. The CDR3 spans 21 residues. The CDR3 DNA follows: TGTGCCAGCAGTTTAACCCCGGAACAGGGGGAGATTAGCCCACACAATCAGCCCCAGCATTTT. Residues: CASSLTPEQGEISPHNQPQHF.

The V gene is TRBV9, the J gene TRBJ1-1; TRBD1 matches at 7 bases. Trimming cost V 1 base and J 5 bases; bases outside gene matches: 2. Germline-derived CDR1 and CDR2 are SGDLS and YYNGEE. This CDR3 has 13 residues. The CDR3 nucleotides are TGTGCCAGCAGCGTATACAGGGGAACTGAAGCTTTCTTT. This translates into CASSVYRGTEAFF.

The chain combines TRBV5-1 with TRBJ1-5; 10 bases agree with TRBD1. V was pared by 4 bases and J by 0 bases, with 10 bases of the junction left unmatched. The CDR3 is 18 residues long. Per germline, CDR1 SGHRS and CDR2 YFSETQ. The CDR3 loop is CASSPTGGKGSSNQPQHF. CDR3 sequence (DNA): TGCGCCAGCAGCCCGACAGGGGGCAAAGGGTCTAGCAATCAGCCCCAGCATTTT.

The chain couples TRBV7-3 to TRBJ2-3; D is undetermined. CDR1 and CDR2 (germline): SGHTA, FQGTGA. CDR3 length: 13 residues. Trimming left V 1 base short and J 6 bases short, with 8 bases between. CDR3 in amino acids: CASSLIGLDTQYF. The CDR3 nucleotides are TGTGCCAGCAGCTTAATAGGGCTGGATACGCAGTATTTT.

The chain has TRBV5-6 and TRBJ1-1, with D hard to call. CDR1 and CDR2 from the germline V gene are SGHDT and YYEEEE. This CDR3 has 13 residues. V gave up 3 bases and J gave up 0 bases, with 6 bases separating them. The CDR3 nucleotides are TGTGCCAGCAGCTGGTTACTGAACACTGAAGCTTTCTTT. Translation: CASSWLLNTEAFF.

The chain joins TRBV9 to TRBJ2-2; D is unresolved. The V end lost 0 bases, the J end lost 4 bases, and 13 bases lay between the germline ends. Germline-derived CDR1 and CDR2 are SGDLS and YYNGEE. The CDR3 runs 16 residues. For the CDR3, the DNA is TGTGCCAGCAGCGTAGAGCCGGGCTTACTCACCGGGGAGCTGTTTTTT. It translates to CASSVEPGLLTGELFF.

This sequence joins TRBV9 and TRBJ2-3; 7 bases are shared with TRBD1. Unmatched junction bases numbered 8, after V lost 0 bases and J lost 4 bases. Germline CDR1 SGDLS, CDR2 YYNGEE. The CDR3 runs 16 residues. CDR3 protein: CASSVGPRQGADTQYF. CDR3 in DNA: TGTGCCAGCAGCGTAGGACCCCGACAGGGCGCAGATACGCAGTATTTT.

The chain employs TRBV19 and TRBJ2-7; 11 positions agree with TRBD1. V was clipped by 7 bases and J by 2 bases; unmatched bases: 7. CDR1 is LNHDA and CDR2 is SQIVND in the germline V gene (reference sequence). The CDR3 loop spans 15 amino acids. CDR3 in DNA: TGTGCCAGTACCCCCGGGACAGGGGGGGCCTACGAGCAGTACTTC. Translating gives CASTPGTGGAYEQYF.

The chain employs TRBV29-1 and TRBJ2-7; possible D gene TRBD1, 6 bases. Germline lookup yields CDR1 SQVTM and CDR2 ANQGSEA. CDR3 size: 15 residues. Trimming left V 0 bases short and J 3 bases short, with 15 bases between. CDR3 sequence reads: CSVEEGAQVNYEQYF. CDR3 sequence (DNA): TGCAGCGTTGAAGAGGGGGCGCAGGTCAACTACGAGCAGTACTTC.